This TCR beta chain came from a study of early T cells in non-severe SARS-CoV-2 infection. Study-wide context: Sequenced bulk RNA came from whole blood that was unsorted, and chains were unpaired.

TCRdb analysed the 5' RACE reads with MiXCR anew, one entry per CDR3 protein. This table has roughly 45,000 distinct CDR3 sequences, over 9.5% appearing once. The sequenced sample consisted of whole blood. The sequence came from an adult who was a healthcare worker with PCR-confirmed SARS-CoV-2 infection or an uninfected control (not recorded which).

CDR3 coding DNA: TGTGCCAGCAGTGAAGCCCGAGAGACCCAGTACTTC. Its translation: CASSEARETQYF. The chain is built from TRBV2 and TRBJ2-5; D unresolved. In germline, CDR1 is SNHLY, CDR2 FYNNEI. The CDR3 runs to 12 residues. V was trimmed by 0 bases and J by 4 bases, leaving 3 bases between them.